Below are 29 T cell receptor beta chains sequenced from a single sample in a study of cytomegalovirus exposure and HLA in healthy donors. This PCR relied on a set of 60 Vbeta primers and 13 Jbeta primers. Only in-frame clones appear in the TCRdb table, and some are missing; sequencing was by immunoSEQ multiplex PCR. This table has just over 200,000 clones, 70% appearing once. Sequenced: PBMCs. The receptor set was obtained from a man aged 40-55 years in good health and CMV-seropositive.

V usage is TRBV6-1 and J usage is TRBJ2-1; TRBD2 agrees at 9 bases. Germline CDR1 and CDR2: MNHNS and SASEGT. CDR3 length: 16 residues. The V segment lost 5 bases and the J segment 7 bases; nucleotides outside the gene matches: 12. CDR3 loop: CASSQEAGGASNEQFF. The CDR3 region has the DNA TGTGCCAGCAGTCAAGAGGCGGGGGGGGCCTCTAATGAGCAGTTCTTC.

V usage is TRBV6-5 and J usage is TRBJ1-1, with D uncertain. This CDR3 is 14 amino acids long. From germline, CDR1 is MNHEY and CDR2 SVGAGI. The V end lost 2 bases, the J end lost 4 bases, and 11 bases lay between the germline ends. The CDR3 sequence is CASSYAQTLTEAFF. The CDR3, as DNA: TGTGCCAGCAGTTACGCCCAGACTCTCACTGAAGCTTTCTTT.

V is TRBV7-2 and J is TRBJ1-3, with D possibly matching TRBD1 (5 bases). CDR1 and CDR2 (germline): SGHTA, FQGNSA. V was trimmed by 0 bases and J by 0 bases, leaving 12 bases between them. The CDR3 consists of 17 residues. In DNA form, the CDR3 reads TGTGCCAGCAGCTTAGCGGGACTGACGAGCTCTGGAAACACCATATATTTT. It codes for CASSLAGLTSSGNTIYF.

The chain has TRBV2 and TRBJ2-3; 9 bases line up with TRBD2. Germline CDR1 SNHLY, CDR2 FYNNEI. This CDR3 is built from 15 residues. V shed 5 bases and J 0 bases; nucleotides not matched to a gene: 3. The CDR3 loop is CASSKRGDSTDTQYF. The CDR3 DNA follows: TGTGCCAGCAGTAAGCGGGGGGATAGCACAGATACGCAGTATTTT.

This rearrangement joins TRBV11-3 to TRBJ1-4, with D possibly TRBD1 on 5 matching bases. Trimming took 4 bases from V and 4 from J, leaving 13 bases between them. The CDR3 extends over 15 amino acids. Germline V CDR1 and CDR2: SGHNT, YENEEA. The CDR3 DNA is TGTGCCAGCAGCTGCCGCGGGACCTATAATGAAAAACTGTTTTTT. It encodes CASSCRGTYNEKLFF.

This chain uses TRBV6-5 with TRBJ2-5; D is perhaps TRBD2 (5 bases). The DNA end favors TRBJ2-7, so the J call may be wrong. Germline-derived CDR1 and CDR2 are MNHEY and SVGAGI. The CDR3 consists of 15 residues. The CDR3 sequence: CASSSPTRAAYEQYF. DNA of the CDR3: TGTGCCAGCAGTTCCCCCACGCGGGCAGCCTACGAGCAGTACTTC.

This clone showed up just a few times. The chain joins TRBV6-1 to TRBJ2-7, with D possibly matching TRBD2 (6 bases). The CDR3 has 12 amino acids. CDR1 and CDR2 from the germline V gene are MNHNS and SASEGT. V lost 6 bases, J lost 1 base, and 7 bases lay in between. The CDR3 DNA follows: TGTGCCAGCAGGGACTATTCCTACGAGCAGTACTTC. It codes for CASRDYSYEQYF.

The V and J genes are TRBV2 and TRBJ2-3; 13 bases are a match to TRBD2. The ends lost 3 bases at V and 6 bases at J; junction bases unmatched: 3. The V gene's germline CDR1 is SNHLY and CDR2 FYNNEI. The CDR3 covers 15 residues. The CDR3 spells CASSEGLAGTDTQYF. The DNA of the CDR3 is TGTGCCAGCAGTGAGGGACTAGCGGGGACGGATACGCAGTATTTT.

The chain is built from TRBV11-2 and TRBJ2-1, with no clear D. V was cut by 0 bases and J by 10 bases, with 16 bases left in between. The CDR3 consists of 15 residues. Germline V gene data show CDR1 as SGHAT and CDR2 as FQNNGV. The chain's CDR3 is CASSLDLGGEREQFF. DNA for the CDR3: TGTGCCAGCAGCTTAGATCTCGGCGGTGAGAGGGAGCAGTTCTTC.

V is TRBV4-3 and J is TRBJ1-4, with a possible D match to TRBD1 (5 bases). The V end was cut by 2 bases, the J end by 8 bases, with 15 bases between. From germline, CDR1 is LGHNA and CDR2 YSLEER. The CDR3 sequence is 15 residues long. The CDR3 region has the DNA TGCGCCAGCAGCCAAATCAGGGAGGTTAGAGAAAAACTGTTTTTT. Translating it yields CASSQIREVREKLFF.

This clone turned up a few times. This chain connects TRBV5-1 to TRBJ2-3; TRBD2 matches 8 bases. After removal of 2 bases from V and 4 bases from J, the junction contained 15 bases not matched to a gene. The CDR3 covers 18 residues. Germline CDR1 and CDR2: SGHRS and YFSETQ. The CDR3 sequence: CASSLVGAGLAGADTQYF. DNA of the CDR3: TGCGCCAGCAGCTTAGTGGGGGCCGGACTAGCCGGGGCAGATACGCAGTATTTT.

CDR3: CASRVGVSGNTIYF. The CDR3 DNA sequence: TGCGCCAGCAGGGTAGGGGTCTCTGGAAACACCATATATTTT. The chain recombines TRBV5-1 with TRBJ1-3, with TRBD1 as a possible D gene (5 bases). Germline V gene sequence: CDR1 SGHRS, CDR2 YFSETQ. The CDR3 runs to 14 residues. Trimming removed 5 bases from V and 0 bases from J, with 9 bases in between.

CDR3 amino acids: CASSTRGQGLHTDTQYF. CDR3 bases: TGTGCCAGTAGTACCCGAGGACAGGGCCTACACACAGATACGCAGTATTTT. The chain joins TRBV19 to TRBJ2-3; TRBD1 aligns across 8 bases. Germline V lookup: CDR1 LNHDA, CDR2 SQIVND (reference sequence). The trim removed 4 bases at V and 2 bases at J, leaving 11 bases unmatched. CDR3 size: 17 residues.

The genes are TRBV2 and TRBJ1-4; 8 bases align to TRBD1. The CDR3 length is 15 residues. Losses at the gene ends were 4 bases for V and 2 bases for J; bases not matched to a gene: 3. Germline-derived CDR1 and CDR2 are SNHLY and FYNNEI. As DNA, the CDR3 is TGTGCCAGCAGTGGGACAGGGTGGACTAATGAAAAACTGTTTTTT. Translation: CASSGTGWTNEKLFF.

This clone was found a few times. The rearrangement uses TRBV2 and TRBJ1-6; 9 bases fit TRBD1. CDR3 size: 15 residues. In germline, CDR1 is SNHLY, CDR2 FYNNEI. Losses at the gene ends were 0 bases for V and 7 bases for J; bases not matched to a gene: 1. The CDR3 DNA reads as TGTGCCAGCAGTGAAGCAGGGACAGGGAATTCACCCCTCCACTTT. Protein: CASSEAGTGNSPLHF.

V is TRBV5-5 and J is TRBJ2-7; 10 nucleotides align to TRBD1. J was trimmed by 3 bases and V by 4 bases; bases with no gene match: 10. This CDR3 comprises 16 residues. Germline assignment: CDR1 SGHKS and CDR2 YYEKEE (reference sequence). In nucleotides, the CDR3 is TGTGCCAGCAGCGAAGACTACCGGGACAGGGGCTACGAGCAGTACTTC. As protein: CASSEDYRDRGYEQYF.

The chain uses TRBV5-6 and TRBJ2-2; 11 nucleotides line up with TRBD2. The germline gives CDR1 SGHDT, CDR2 YYEEEE. This CDR3 is built from 16 residues. Losses at the gene ends were 0 bases for V and 3 bases for J; bases not matched to a gene: 1. CDR3: CASSLGLAGHTGELFF. The CDR3 region has the DNA TGTGCCAGCAGCTTGGGACTAGCGGGGCACACCGGGGAGCTGTTTTTT.

This chain uses TRBV6-6 with TRBJ2-1, with D maybe TRBD1 (6 bases). The CDR3 contains 13 residues. Germline V CDR1 and CDR2: MNHNY, SVGAGI (reference sequence). V was pared by 8 bases and J by 4 bases, with 12 bases between. In DNA form, the CDR3 reads TGTGCCAGCGGTCAGGGGAGTTACAATGAGCAGTTCTTC. Protein: CASGQGSYNEQFF.

The chain recombines TRBV6-6 with TRBJ2-2; the match to TRBD1 covers 7 bases. Per germline, CDR1 MNHNY and CDR2 SVGAGI (reference sequence). The CDR3 extends over 14 amino acids. Trimming removed 6 bases from V and 7 bases from J; junction bases left unmatched: 8. The CDR3 loop is CASSYTGAGGELFF. The CDR3 DNA reads TGTGCCAGCAGCTACACAGGGGCTGGCGGGGAGCTGTTTTTT.

The count of this clone is one. The V gene is TRBV29-1, the J gene TRBJ2-7; tentative D call: TRBD2 (6 bases). Per the germline V gene, CDR1 is SQVTM and CDR2 is ANQGSEA. Trimming shortened V by 6 bases and J by 7 bases, and 25 bases separated the two germline ends. This CDR3 region has 15 residues. The DNA of the CDR3 is TGCAGCGTGCTTCACCCCGGGACTTCTATCGGGGAGCAGTACTTC. Translated: CSVLHPGTSIGEQYF.

This clone was observed many times. J is TRBJ2-1 and V is TRBV11-2; 13 bases fit TRBD2. The CDR3 has 14 amino acids. V was clipped by 4 bases and J by 15 bases; unmatched bases: 9. Germline values: CDR1 SGHAT, CDR2 FQNNGV. The CDR3, as DNA: TGTGCCAGCAGCTCAGGACTAGCGGGGGCAGAGGGGTTCTTC. Its protein product is CASSSGLAGAEGFF.

The sample holds one count of this clone. As DNA, the CDR3 is TGTGCCAGTAGTATATTTCTGGGGGCGGATGGCTACACCTTC. Its protein product is CASSIFLGADGYTF. The chain couples TRBV19 to TRBJ1-2, with D perhaps matching TRBD1 (6 bases). The CDR3 totals 14 residues. Germline lookup yields CDR1 LNHDA and CDR2 SQIVND (reference sequence). V was shortened by 2 bases and J by 6 bases, with 13 bases between the two germline ends.

The chain links TRBV10-1 to TRBJ2-5, with TRBD2 as a possible D gene (7 bases). Germline assignment: CDR1 WNHNN and CDR2 SYGVQD (reference sequence). The CDR3 has 16 residues. V was pared by 1 base and J by 3 bases, with 15 bases between. The CDR3 reads CASSEFGEGEKETQYF. Here the CDR3 DNA reads TGCGCCAGCAGTGAGTTCGGGGAGGGGGAGAAAGAGACCCAGTACTTC.

V is TRBV19 and J is TRBJ1-1; weak D call: TRBD1 (5 bases). V lost 5 bases and J lost 4, with 14 bases in between. Germline CDR1 is LNHDA and CDR2 is SQIVND (reference sequence). The CDR3 is 14 amino acids. CDR3 sequence: CASSFPAGGTEAFF. DNA of the CDR3: TGTGCCAGTAGTTTCCCCGCGGGGGGCACTGAAGCTTTCTTT. Complete variable domain (other parts from reference TRBV19 and TRBJ1-1): DGGITQSPKYLFRKEGQNVTLSCEQNLNHDAMYWYRQDPGQGLRLIYYSQIVNDFQKGDIAEGYSVSREKKESFPLTVTSAQKNPTAFYLCASSFPAGGTEAFFGQGTRLTVV.

This clone occurred a few times. The chain uses TRBV27 and TRBJ2-7; D remains ambiguous. Germline lookup yields CDR1 MNHEY and CDR2 SMNVEV (reference sequence). V was cut by 4 bases and J by 2 bases, with 9 bases left in between. The CDR3 is 13 residues long. CDR3 in DNA: TGTGCCAGCAGTTCTCTAGGCCCCTACGAGCAGTACTTC. This codes for CASSSLGPYEQYF.

The chain uses TRBV6-5 and TRBJ2-5; the match to TRBD2 covers 8 bases. The better agreement between TRBJ2-7 and the DNA end casts doubt on the J call. Germline loops: CDR1 MNHEY, CDR2 SVGAGI. The CDR3 covers 15 residues. The chain's CDR3 is CASNSPGGSKYEQYF. CDR3 bases: TGTGCCAGCAACTCCCCGGGGGGGTCAAAGTACGAGCAGTACTTC.

The chain has TRBV7-3 and TRBJ2-1, with 9 bases aligning to TRBD1. V lost 5 bases, J lost 2 bases, and 4 bases stayed unmatched. From germline, CDR1 is SGHTA and CDR2 FQGTGA. This CDR3 has 15 amino acids. CDR3 sequence reads: CASSDTGGPYNEQFF. The CDR3 region has the DNA TGTGCCAGCAGCGATACAGGGGGCCCCTACAATGAGCAGTTCTTC.

The chain couples TRBV2 to TRBJ2-7, with TRBD1 matching over 7 bases. Germline trimming cut 7 bases from V and 2 bases from J; bases unmatched to any gene: 8. CDR1 SNHLY and CDR2 FYNNEI come from the germline V gene. The CDR3 extends over 14 amino acids. The CDR3 nucleotides read TGTGCCAGCACCCGGGGTCAGGGGGCCTACGAGCAGTACTTC. As protein: CASTRGQGAYEQYF.

The CDR3, as DNA: TGTGCCAGCAGTGCGACAGGGCCGAACGTCCTGACTTTC. This codes for CASSATGPNVLTF. This chain links TRBV6-5 with TRBJ2-6, with TRBD1 identical over 7 bases. With 5 bases clipped from V and 10 bases from J, the junction kept 5 bases outside the gene matches. The CDR3 length is 13 residues. Germline V gene data show CDR1 as MNHEY and CDR2 as SVGAGI.